The text below deals with one T cell receptor (beta chain). Germline V gene sequence: CDR1 MNHEY, CDR2 SVGAGI. The V gene end was trimmed by 5 bases and the J gene end by 9 bases; junction bases not matched to a gene: 3. The CDR3 spans 12 residues. Patients at the Seattle site were enrolled during active infection and followed longitudinally. Here immunoSEQ multiplex PCR was the method, and the copy in TCRdb shows in-frame clones only, minus some. The data show roughly 230,000 clones, nearly 90% seen once. This sample was taken from a study of blood T cell repertoires in COVID-19. Background on the study: Samples came from the United States, Italy and Spain, spanning acute and convalescent COVID-19. Sample material is recorded as cDNA or gDNA derived from T cells, B-cell-depleted T cells, or PBMCs.

The sample taken for sequencing was peripheral blood. The receptor comes from a woman in her fifties or sixties with COVID-19, enrolled during active disease. The chain combines TRBV6-5 with TRBJ2-1; TRBD1 matches 8 bases. Here the CDR3 DNA reads TGTGCCAGCAGTCGTACAGGGGGTGAGCAGTTCTTC. This codes for CASSRTGGEQFF.